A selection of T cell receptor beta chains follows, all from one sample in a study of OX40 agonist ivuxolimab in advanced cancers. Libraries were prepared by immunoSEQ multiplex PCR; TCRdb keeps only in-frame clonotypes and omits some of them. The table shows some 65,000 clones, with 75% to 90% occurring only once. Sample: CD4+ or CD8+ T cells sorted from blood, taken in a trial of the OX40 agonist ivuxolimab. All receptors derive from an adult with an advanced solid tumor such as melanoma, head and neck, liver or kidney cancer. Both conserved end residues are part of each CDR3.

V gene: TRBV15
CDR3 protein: CATSRGDRASDEQYF

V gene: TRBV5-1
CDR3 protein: CASSLEGAAGYTF

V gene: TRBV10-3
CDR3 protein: CAIRAGTDRGPQHF

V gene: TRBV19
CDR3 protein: CASLRRTDETGANVLTF

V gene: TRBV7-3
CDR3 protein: CASSLMSGGSTGELFF

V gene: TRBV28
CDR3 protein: CASSFRVLNTEAFF

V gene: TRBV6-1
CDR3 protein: CASSGTGGNQPQHF

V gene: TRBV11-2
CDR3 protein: CASSLIRGTDPQYF

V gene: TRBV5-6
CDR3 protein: CASSSPRGAETQYF

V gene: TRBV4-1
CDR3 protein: CASSQGRGARDEQYF

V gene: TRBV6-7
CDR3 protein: CASTLDRNTGELFF

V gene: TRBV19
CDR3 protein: CASSIGVGRDTQYF

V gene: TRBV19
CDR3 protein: CASSLGTSGYDEQFF

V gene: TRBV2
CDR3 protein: CASSGTGNGYTF

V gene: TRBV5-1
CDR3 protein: CASSLGGRGDTQYF

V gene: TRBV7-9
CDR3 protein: CASSPGRATDTQYF

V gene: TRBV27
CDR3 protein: CASSRTSGRWDEQFF

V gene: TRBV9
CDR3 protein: CASSVGSYGYTF